The 2 T cell receptor beta chains listed next were all sequenced from one sample in a study of shared clonotypes between healthy human individuals. Using immunoSEQ multiplex PCR, the repertoire was profiled, and TCRdb retains in-frame clones only, with some absent. The sample carries about 2 million clones, about 95% recorded once. Positive CCR7 selection of CD45RO-negative cells yielded the naive CD8 cells, and terminally differentiated effector memory CD45RA+ cells were excluded. Sequenced sample: naive CD8+ T cells sorted from blood. The receptors come from a man aged 18 to 35 in good health.

The rearrangement uses TRBV19 and TRBJ2-7; a possible D gene is TRBD1 (5 bases). The CDR3 length is 13 residues. Trimming left V 5 bases short and J 5 bases short, with 13 bases between. In germline, CDR1 is LNHDA, CDR2 SQIVND (reference sequence). The CDR3 nucleotides read TGTGCCAGTAGTCCCCGGCCGACAGACGAGCAGTACTTC. This encodes CASSPRPTDEQYF.

The chain carries TRBV4-2 and TRBJ2-3, with TRBD2 matching over 8 bases. Germline V gives CDR1 LGHNA, CDR2 YNFKEQ. The J segment lost 5 bases and the V segment lost 0 bases, leaving 10 bases of the junction unmatched. The CDR3 has 17 residues. CDR3 sequence reads: CASSQEGPGGLVDTQYF. CDR3 DNA sequence: TGTGCCAGCAGCCAAGAGGGGCCGGGGGGGCTTGTAGATACGCAGTATTTT.